The clone carrying this T cell receptor (beta chain) was detected only a few times. Its specificity is not known. These data are taken from a study of post-analysis software for immune sequencing data. Overall study context: Secondary progressive, relapsing-remitting and progressive-relapsing multiple sclerosis were among the included disease courses.

Germline assignment: CDR1 DFQATT and CDR2 SNEGSKA (reference sequence). This CDR3 has 13 residues. Trimming cost V 6 bases and J 4 bases; bases outside gene matches: 6. Study-wide results and limits: Compared with controls, patients had more of about 5 TRBV segments, including TRBV5-6, TRBV5-1 and TRBV20-1.

Built from TCR beta cDNA, the libraries had unique molecular identifiers in them. Using its own MiXCR run on the PCR reads, TCRdb lists one record per CDR3 protein. Of hundreds of thousands of distinct CDR3 sequences detected, around 50% appear once; the ten largest clones hold approximately 4.3%. The rearrangement joins TRBV20-1 to TRBJ2-5; TRBD1 matches at 9 bases. This TCR was sampled from a girl between 5 and 17 years old with multiple sclerosis. Material: blood. Here the CDR3 DNA reads TGCAGTGCGAAAATGGACAGGGGAGAGACCCAGTACTTC. Protein product: CSAKMDRGETQYF.